The 30 T cell receptor beta chains below were found in one sample sequenced in a study of shared clonotypes between healthy human individuals. Only in-frame clones appear in the TCRdb table, and some are missing; sequencing was by immunoSEQ multiplex PCR. The sample lists around 940,000 clones, 60% to 85% occurring once. The sequenced material came from memory CD4+ T cells sorted from blood. Subset meaning: CD45RA-negative fraction. These receptors were collected from a man between 18 and 35 years old in good health.

Notes on this clone: Other nucleotide sequences in the sample specify the same CDR3. The rearrangement uses TRBV10-3 and TRBJ2-3, with D hard to call. The CDR3 loop spans 13 amino acids. Germline loops: CDR1 ENHRY, CDR2 SYGVKD. V lost 0 bases and J 0 bases, leaving 1 base between the germline ends. CDR3 loop: CAISESSTDTQYF. The CDR3 nucleotides are TGTGCCATCAGTGAGTCGAGCACAGATACGCAGTATTTT.

This chain links TRBV30 with TRBJ1-6, with a tentative D call TRBD1 (5 bases). The V gene's germline CDR1 is GTSNPN and CDR2 SVGIG (reference sequence). V shed 6 bases and J shed 8 bases, with 14 bases lying between them. The CDR3 runs to 13 residues. CDR3 region: CACSPGLDSPLHF. CDR3 nucleotide sequence: TGTGCCTGTTCCCCGGGGCTGGATTCACCCCTCCACTTT.

CDR3 nucleotide sequence: TGTGCCAGCAGCTGGACAGGTTACAATGAGCAGTTCTTC. The encoded protein is CASSWTGYNEQFF. This chain links TRBV7-9 with TRBJ2-1, with 7 bases aligning to TRBD1. The junction had 1 base not matched to a gene; V was cut back by 4 bases and J by 4 bases. Germline V lookup: CDR1 SEHNR, CDR2 FQNEAQ (reference sequence). CDR3 size: 13 residues.

The rearrangement joins TRBV7-2 to TRBJ2-3; D uncertain. The germline gives CDR1 SGHTA, CDR2 FQGNSA. The CDR3 extends over 14 amino acids. Between the trimmed V and J ends, which lost 4 bases and 6 bases, there was a span of 14 bases. CDR3 in DNA: TGTGCCAGCAGCTCGAACAAGCCCGCGGATACGCAGTATTTT. This codes for CASSSNKPADTQYF. Full variable domain (outside the CDR3, taken from reference TRBV7-2 and TRBJ2-3): GAGVSQSPSNKVTEKGKDVELRCDPISGHTALYWYRQSLGQGLEFLIYFQGNSAPDKSGLPSDRFSAERTGGSVSTLTIQRTQQEDSAVYLCASSSNKPADTQYFGPGTRLTVL.

The chain has TRBV9 and TRBJ1-1, with D hard to call. The CDR3 is made up of 14 amino acids. The V end was cut by 4 bases, the J end by 4 bases, with 14 bases between. The germline V gene encodes CDR1 SGDLS and CDR2 YYNGEE. The CDR3 coding sequence is TGTGCCAGCAGCAAGGACGAGTCAGGCACTGAAGCTTTCTTT. This translates into CASSKDESGTEAFF.

The sample holds one count of this clone. V usage is TRBV10-3 and J usage is TRBJ2-7, with TRBD2 matching over 7 bases. J lost 2 bases, V lost 6 bases, and 10 bases had no gene match. This CDR3 is 15 amino acids long. CDR1 is ENHRY, CDR2 SYGVKD, per germline. In DNA, the CDR3 is TGTGCCATCAGGGCGGGGACTACCAACACCTACGAGCAGTACTTC. It specifies CAIRAGTTNTYEQYF.

This clone was counted only a few times. CDR3 DNA: TGTGCCAGCAGTGAAAGGGACTCCAATTCCTACGAGCAGTACTTC. Translation gives CASSERDSNSYEQYF. The chain carries TRBV6-1 and TRBJ2-7; maybe TRBD2 (6 bases). This CDR3 has 15 residues. CDR1 is MNHNS and CDR2 is SASEGT in the germline V gene. V lost 2 bases and J lost 1, with 12 bases in between.

The gene calls are TRBV18 and TRBJ2-2; no clear D. From germline, CDR1 is KGHSH and CDR2 LQKENI. The CDR3 is 16 amino acids. The V end was cut by 3 bases, the J end by 0 bases, with 11 bases between. The CDR3 DNA is TGTGCCAGCTCACCTTATCAGGCTGCGAACACCGGGGAGCTGTTTTTT. It specifies CASSPYQAANTGELFF.

This chain's CDR3 is CASSVSSLPDEQYF. The CDR3 nucleotides are TGTGCCAGCAGCGTTTCGAGCCTTCCCGACGAGCAGTACTTC. This chain joins TRBV9 and TRBJ2-7; D unclear. The germline V gene has CDR1 SGDLS and CDR2 YYNGEE. This CDR3 region has 14 residues. Trimming removed 2 bases from V and 5 bases from J, with 14 bases in between.

The V gene is TRBV5-1, the J gene TRBJ1-2; tentative D call: TRBD1 (5 bases). This CDR3 has 12 residues. The germline V gene has CDR1 SGHRS and CDR2 YFSETQ. V was cut by 5 bases and J by 4 bases, with 9 bases left in between. CDR3 coding DNA: TGCGCCAGCAGGCCCCAGGGCTATGGCTACACCTTC. It codes for CASRPQGYGYTF.

Concerning this clone: The junction does not match germline at one end; this may be a read error. The chain employs TRBV7-7 and TRBJ2-7; D uncertain. This CDR3 is built from 14 residues. Per germline, CDR1 SSHAT and CDR2 FNYEAQ (reference sequence). CDR3 amino acids: CASSPVSSSYEQYF. CDR3 bases: TGTGCTAGCAGCCCTGTTTCGAGCTCCTACGAGCAGTACTTC.

J is TRBJ2-3 and V is TRBV5-1; D unresolved. Germline CDR1 reads SGHRS; CDR2 reads YFSETQ. Trimming cost V 0 bases and J 2 bases, with 10 bases left between them. The CDR3 is 15 residues long. The CDR3 DNA follows: TGCGCCAGCAGCTTGGAAGGAAAAACCACAGATACGCAGTATTTT. It translates to CASSLEGKTTDTQYF.

The rearrangement links TRBV4-2 to TRBJ2-3; D may match TRBD1 or TRBD2 (5 bases each). Germline V gene sequence: CDR1 LGHNA, CDR2 YNFKEQ. V was cut by 0 bases and J by 2 bases, with 12 bases left in between. CDR3 length: 16 amino acids. CDR3 nucleotides: TGTGCCAGCAGCCAAGATTACGGGACCACCACAGATACGCAGTATTTT. Amino acids: CASSQDYGTTTDTQYF.

The rearrangement links TRBV5-1 to TRBJ2-2; 16 nucleotides align to TRBD2. V was pared by 3 bases and J by 7 bases, with 6 bases of the junction left unmatched. The CDR3 spans 17 residues. The germline V gene has CDR1 SGHRS and CDR2 YFSETQ. The CDR3 nucleotides read TGCGCCAGCAGCTCGGGACTAGCGGGAGGGCCGAACGGGGAGCTGTTTTTT. It encodes CASSSGLAGGPNGELFF.

This clone was counted only a few times. The identical CDR3 is also encoded by other nucleotide sequences in the sample. The gene calls are TRBV5-1 and TRBJ1-1, with D possibly TRBD1 on 6 matching bases. Germline V gene sequence: CDR1 SGHRS, CDR2 YFSETQ. This CDR3 is 14 amino acids long. Trimming removed 4 bases from V and 2 bases from J, with 12 bases in between. The CDR3 DNA follows: TGCGCCAGCAGCCCCGAGGGGGGTAACACTGAAGCTTTCTTT. It yields the protein CASSPEGGNTEAFF. Using reference TRBV5-1 and TRBJ1-1 for the parts outside the CDR3, the full variable domain is KAGVTQTPRYLIKTRGQQVTLSCSPISGHRSVSWYQQTPGQGLQFLFEYFSETQRNKGNFPGRFSGRQFSNSRSEMNVSTLELGDSALYLCASSPEGGNTEAFFGQGTRLTVV.

The J gene is TRBJ2-7, the V gene TRBV29-1; the match to TRBD1 covers 8 bases. CDR1 and CDR2 from the germline V gene are SQVTM and ANQGSEA. The junction had 8 bases not matched to a gene; V was cut back by 7 bases and J by 3 bases. This CDR3 is built from 13 residues. CDR3 bases: TGCAGCGCCTTGACAGGGGTAAACTACGAGCAGTACTTC. Translating it yields CSALTGVNYEQYF.

V gene TRBV30 combines with J gene TRBJ2-3; tentatively, D is TRBD1 or TRBD2 (6 bases each). This CDR3 has 15 residues. The germline CDR1 and CDR2 sequences are GTSNPN and SVGIG (reference sequence). Between the trimmed V and J ends, which lost 3 bases and 5 bases, there was a span of 18 bases. CDR3 loop: CAWSPIGGLGDTQYF. In DNA form, the CDR3 reads TGTGCCTGGAGCCCAATAGGGGGGCTGGGAGATACGCAGTATTTT.

The chain carries TRBV7-9 and TRBJ1-4; possible D gene TRBD1, 6 bases. Germline V gene lookup returns CDR1 SEHNR and CDR2 FQNEAQ (reference sequence). The CDR3 sequence is 15 residues long. V lost 6 bases to trimming and J lost 0 bases, with 11 bases between them. DNA of the CDR3: TGTGCCAGCAGTAAAGGACAGTCAACTAATGAAAAACTGTTTTTT. Its protein is CASSKGQSTNEKLFF.

This clone was observed a single time. The rearrangement joins TRBV11-2 to TRBJ1-1; no definite D call. The CDR3 length is 17 residues. The germline V gene has CDR1 SGHAT and CDR2 FQNNGV. V was trimmed by 4 bases and J by 6 bases, leaving 24 bases between them. The DNA for the CDR3 is TGTGCCAGCAGCTCCTTAGTGCCGTCGAGGGATGTCTCTGAAGCTTTCTTT. The encoded protein is CASSSLVPSRDVSEAFF.

J is TRBJ2-5 and V is TRBV11-2; D is unclear. The CDR3 consists of 15 residues. Germline values: CDR1 SGHAT, CDR2 FQNNGV. V lost 6 bases to trimming and J lost 1 base, with 15 bases between them. The CDR3 DNA follows: TGTGCCAGCAGTTTCGGGTCTGTCGCCCAAGAGACCCAGTACTTC. This sequence encodes CASSFGSVAQETQYF.

The V and J genes are TRBV29-1 and TRBJ2-5; 12 bases map to TRBD2. Germline CDR1 SQVTM, CDR2 ANQGSEA. The J segment lost 5 bases and the V segment lost 8 bases, leaving 3 bases of the junction unmatched. CDR3 size: 12 residues. As DNA, the CDR3 is TGCAGCATCGGGACTAGCGGGGAGACCCAGTACTTC. Encoded protein: CSIGTSGETQYF.

This clone was observed a handful of times. In nucleotides, the CDR3 is TGTGCCAGCAGCCTAGACGACAGGATTATCGGGGAGCTGTTTTTT. Translation: CASSLDDRIIGELFF. The V and J genes are TRBV28 and TRBJ2-2; tentatively, D is TRBD1 (6 bases). This CDR3 spans 15 amino acids. V lost 6 bases and J lost 7, with 18 bases in between. CDR1 and CDR2 (germline): MDHEN, SYDVKM.

Ten or more counts support this clone. The chain is built from TRBV6-1 and TRBJ1-6; 10 nucleotides agree with TRBD1. V was pared by 7 bases and J by 10 bases, with 4 bases of the junction left unmatched. Germline V gene data show CDR1 as MNHNS and CDR2 as SASEGT. CDR3 length equals 13 residues. For the CDR3, the DNA is TGTGCCAGCATTCGGACAGGGGGGTCACCCCTCCACTTT. Amino acid sequence: CASIRTGGSPLHF.

This chain uses TRBV19 with TRBJ2-5, with D possibly TRBD1 on 5 matching bases. CDR1 and CDR2 (germline): LNHDA, SQIVND (reference sequence). V was cut by 1 base and J by 3 bases, with 9 bases left in between. The CDR3 totals 14 residues. CDR3 DNA sequence: TGTGCCAGTAGTATAGCTTCAGGGAAAGAGACCCAGTACTTC. It translates to CASSIASGKETQYF.

The rearrangement joins TRBV27 to TRBJ1-3; D unclear. Trimming removed 3 bases at V and 2 bases at J, with 11 bases between. Germline CDR1 MNHEY, CDR2 SMNVEV (reference sequence). The CDR3 covers 15 residues. Here the CDR3 reads CASSFRGLTGNTIYF. In DNA form, the CDR3 reads TGTGCCAGCAGTTTCAGAGGGCTAACTGGAAACACCATATATTTT.

The chain employs TRBV4-2 and TRBJ2-3; 11 bases are shared with TRBD1. The junction had 9 bases not matched to a gene; V was cut back by 3 bases and J by 4 bases. CDR3 length equals 17 residues. CDR1 LGHNA and CDR2 YNFKEQ come from the germline V gene. The CDR3 loop is CASSQRTGGFESDTQYF. DNA of the CDR3: TGTGCCAGCAGCCAGAGGACAGGGGGCTTCGAATCAGATACGCAGTATTTT.

V and J are TRBV19 and TRBJ2-7, with 8 nucleotides matching TRBD1. In germline, CDR1 is LNHDA, CDR2 SQIVND (reference sequence). The CDR3 covers 15 residues. The ends lost 4 bases at V and 7 bases at J; junction bases unmatched: 12. The CDR3 reads CASSKERQGAQEQYF. Written as DNA, the CDR3 is TGTGCCAGTAGTAAGGAAAGGCAGGGGGCTCAGGAGCAGTACTTC.

For this clone: The same CDR3 arises from other DNA sequences in this sample as well. V usage is TRBV28 and J usage is TRBJ1-5, with D possibly being TRBD1 (6 bases). The V end was cut by 7 bases, the J end by 4 bases, with 11 bases between. The CDR3 has 13 residues. Germline CDR1 is MDHEN and CDR2 is SYDVKM. DNA for the CDR3: TGTGCCAGCAATGGACAGTATAATCAGCCCCAGCATTTT. This gives the protein CASNGQYNQPQHF.

About this clone itself: The same CDR3 arises from other DNA sequences in this sample as well. The chain uses TRBV5-1 and TRBJ2-3, with a possible D match to TRBD1 (6 bases). Germline V gene lookup returns CDR1 SGHRS and CDR2 YFSETQ. Trimming left V 2 bases short and J 2 bases short, with 9 bases between. The CDR3 is 14 amino acids. The CDR3 region has the DNA TGCGCCAGCAGCTTAAGGACAGACACAGATACGCAGTATTTT. It is translated as CASSLRTDTDTQYF.

The V gene is TRBV4-2, the J gene TRBJ2-1, with 12 bases aligning to TRBD2. Germline V lookup: CDR1 LGHNA, CDR2 YNFKEQ. The CDR3 loop spans 15 amino acids. Trimming took 5 bases from V and 9 from J; bases not matched to a gene: 8. DNA of the CDR3: TGTGCCAGCAGCTCCACTAGCGGGGGGACCTCTGAGCAGTTCTTC. It yields the protein CASSSTSGGTSEQFF.